These 32 T cell receptor beta chains share one sample of origin, sequenced in a study of cytomegalovirus exposure and HLA in healthy donors. Both 60 Vbeta primers and 13 Jbeta primers went into the PCR. The assay was immunoSEQ multiplex PCR, and TCRdb's table has in-frame clones only and misses some. This sample has about 130,000 clones, with around four fifths found just once. Sequences were obtained from PBMCs. The source is a female donor in good health and CMV-seronegative.

V gene TRBV7-6 combines with J gene TRBJ2-6, with 11 nucleotides matching TRBD1. The ends lost 5 bases at V and 0 bases at J; junction bases unmatched: 9. This CDR3 has 19 residues. Germline loops: CDR1 SGHVS, CDR2 FNYEAQ. The CDR3 here is CASSLLLGTGGSGANVLTF. CDR3 coding DNA: TGTGCCAGCAGCCTCCTTTTAGGGACAGGGGGCTCTGGGGCCAACGTCCTGACTTTC.

A single count supports this clone. The chain has TRBV11-2 and TRBJ2-2, with 8 bases identical to TRBD2. Germline CDR1 and CDR2: SGHAT and FQNNGV. V lost 5 bases, J lost 1 base, and 6 bases stayed unmatched. CDR3 length: 16 amino acids. CDR3 coding DNA: TGTGCCAGCAGCCCCCGCCTAGCGGGGAACACCGGGGAGCTGTTTTTT. Residues: CASSPRLAGNTGELFF.

The chain combines TRBV6-4 with TRBJ1-5, with TRBD1 matching 11 bases. V shed 1 base and J 3 bases; nucleotides not matched to a gene: 5. This CDR3 spans 17 amino acids. Germline assignment: CDR1 MRHNA and CDR2 SNTAGT. DNA for the CDR3: TGTGCCAGCAGTGACTGGACAGGGGGCCGGAACAATCAGCCCCAGCATTTT. Encoded protein: CASSDWTGGRNNQPQHF.

The chain carries TRBV5-8 and TRBJ2-7; possible D gene TRBD2, 6 bases. V lost 2 bases and J 4 bases, leaving 10 bases between the germline ends. This CDR3 spans 13 amino acids. Germline CDR1 is SGHTS and CDR2 is YDEGEE. The CDR3 loop reads CASSFGAGYEQYF. CDR3 sequence (DNA): TGTGCCAGCAGCTTTGGCGCGGGGTACGAGCAGTACTTC.

The J gene is TRBJ2-2, the V gene TRBV18; 7 positions agree with TRBD1. Looked up from germline, CDR1 is KGHSH and CDR2 is LQKENI. The V gene end was trimmed by 2 bases and the J gene end by 4 bases; junction bases not matched to a gene: 4. The CDR3 runs to 15 residues. As DNA, the CDR3 is TGTGCCAGCTCACCAATGGGACAGAGCACCGGGGAGCTGTTTTTT. It encodes CASSPMGQSTGELFF.

The CDR3 is CASSEYPEGTEAFF. The CDR3, as DNA: TGTGCCAGCAGTGAATACCCCGAGGGCACTGAAGCTTTCTTT. The chain employs TRBV25-1 and TRBJ1-1; no clear D gene. The V end was cut by 0 bases, the J end by 4 bases, with 9 bases between. Per the germline V gene, CDR1 is MGHDK and CDR2 is SYGVNS. The CDR3 spans 14 residues.

This sequence joins TRBV18 and TRBJ2-7, with 8 bases matching TRBD1. Germline assignment: CDR1 KGHSH and CDR2 LQKENI. With V trimmed by 2 bases and J by 3 bases, 3 bases remained unmatched. The CDR3 consists of 14 residues. The CDR3 DNA reads TGTGCCAGCTCACCAATGGACAGGGTCTACGAGCAGTACTTC. Protein product: CASSPMDRVYEQYF.

The chain couples TRBV6-1 to TRBJ2-7; possible D gene TRBD1, 5 bases. Trimming stripped 7 bases from V and 3 bases from J, with 10 bases between. The V gene's germline CDR1 is MNHNS and CDR2 SASEGT. There are 12 residues in the CDR3. DNA of the CDR3: TGTGCCAGCACCACGGACATCTACGAGCAGTACTTC. Translating gives CASTTDIYEQYF.

This clone came up once. This chain links TRBV28 with TRBJ1-2; 9 bases fit TRBD1. Germline assignment: CDR1 MDHEN and CDR2 SYDVKM. Trimming cost V 1 base and J 1 base; bases outside gene matches: 4. The CDR3 has 16 amino acids. In DNA form, the CDR3 reads TGTGCCAGCAGTTTATCCTTGGACAGGGGTAACTATGGCTACACCTTC. As protein: CASSLSLDRGNYGYTF.

The J gene is TRBJ2-5, the V gene TRBV6-5; maybe TRBD1 (6 bases). Germline V gives CDR1 MNHEY, CDR2 SVGAGI. The CDR3 spans 15 residues. V was shortened by 4 bases and J by 0 bases, with 12 bases between the two germline ends. The CDR3 region has the DNA TGTGCCAGCAGTTCCCGAGGGGGTCACCAAGAGACCCAGTACTTC. This codes for CASSSRGGHQETQYF.

The chain combines TRBV27 with TRBJ1-2, with 7 bases that match TRBD1. The CDR3 is 13 amino acids. Germline values: CDR1 MNHEY, CDR2 SMNVEV (reference sequence). Trimming removed 2 bases from V and 4 bases from J; junction bases left unmatched: 1. The CDR3 is CASSLAGGYGYTF. The CDR3 nucleotides are TGTGCCAGCAGTTTAGCAGGGGGCTATGGCTACACCTTC.

The chain recombines TRBV23-1 with TRBJ2-5; 13 bases are shared with TRBD2. TRBV23-1 is filed as an ORF, its function uncertain. J was trimmed by 3 bases and V by 2 bases; bases with no gene match: 0. The CDR3 covers 15 residues. CDR3 in DNA: TGCGCCAGCAGTCAAGGGACTAGCGGGGAAGAGACCCAGTACTTC. The encoded protein is CASSQGTSGEETQYF.

There are a few counts of this clone. This chain links TRBV2 with TRBJ2-1, with D possibly TRBD1 on 6 matching bases. The CDR3 length is 14 residues. V lost 1 base to trimming and J lost 7 bases, with 11 bases between them. Germline CDR1 and CDR2: SNHLY and FYNNEI. Written as DNA, the CDR3 is TGTGCCAGCAGTGAAGAGCAGGGGCTGAATGAGCAGTTCTTC. Its protein is CASSEEQGLNEQFF. The complete variable domain, with remaining parts taken from reference TRBV2 and TRBJ2-1, reads EPEVTQTPSHQVTQMGQEVILRCVPISNHLYFYWYRQILGQKVEFLVSFYNNEISEKSEIFDDQFSVERPDGSNFTLKIRSTKLEDSAMYFCASSEEQGLNEQFFGPGTRLTVL.

The V gene is TRBV6-1, the J gene TRBJ2-3; D unresolved. CDR3 size: 11 residues. Trimming left V 1 base short and J 11 bases short, with 7 bases between. Germline CDR1 reads MNHNS; CDR2 reads SASEGT. CDR3 protein: CASSEGGGQYF. The CDR3 DNA reads TGTGCCAGCAGTGAAGGCGGTGGGCAGTATTTT.

This chain links TRBV6-5 with TRBJ2-1; 10 nucleotides line up with TRBD2. Germline V gene sequence: CDR1 MNHEY, CDR2 SVGAGI. The ends lost 7 bases at V and 7 bases at J; junction bases unmatched: 7. The CDR3 is 14 amino acids. The DNA of the CDR3 is TGTGCCAGCAAAGCGCTAGCGGGAGATAATGAGCAGTTCTTC. It specifies CASKALAGDNEQFF.

This sequence joins TRBV13 and TRBJ2-1; 8 bases fit TRBD2. The V gene's germline CDR1 is PRHDT and CDR2 FYEKMQ (reference sequence). The junction had 27 bases not matched to a gene; V was cut back by 5 bases and J by 15 bases. There are 18 residues in the CDR3. CDR3 sequence: CASSPPRGTGGPLPQWFF. CDR3 bases: TGTGCCAGCAGCCCGCCCAGGGGAACGGGAGGGCCTTTACCCCAGTGGTTCTTC.

This chain joins TRBV5-4 and TRBJ2-7; D gene unclear. CDR1 is SGHNT, CDR2 YYREEE, per germline (reference sequence). Deletions cut 0 bases from V and 4 bases from J, with 8 bases between. The CDR3 has 13 amino acids. The CDR3 DNA reads as TGTGCCAGCAGCTTGGGAAATCAGTACGAGCAGTACTTC. This gives the protein CASSLGNQYEQYF.

The gene calls are TRBV28 and TRBJ1-5; TRBD1 aligns across 7 bases. In germline, CDR1 is MDHEN, CDR2 SYDVKM. V lost 6 bases to trimming and J lost 4 bases; unmatched junction nucleotides: 6. The CDR3 has 14 residues. This chain's CDR3 is CASSIGTANQPQHF. The CDR3 bases are TGTGCCAGCAGCATCGGGACAGCTAATCAGCCCCAGCATTTT. Drawing the rest from reference TRBV28 and TRBJ1-5, the complete variable domain is DVKVTQSSRYLVKRTGEKVFLECVQDMDHENMFWYRQDPGLGLRLIYFSYDVKMKEKGDIPEGYSVSREKKERFSLILESASTNQTSMYLCASSIGTANQPQHFGDGTRLSIL.

This sequence joins TRBV7-3 and TRBJ2-5; 9 bases are a match to TRBD2. There are 13 residues in the CDR3. From germline, CDR1 is SGHTA and CDR2 FQGTGA. V lost 4 bases to trimming and J lost 4 bases; unmatched junction nucleotides: 1. The CDR3: CASSSREGETQYF. In DNA form, the CDR3 reads TGTGCCAGCAGCTCGCGGGAGGGAGAGACCCAGTACTTC.

The chain couples TRBV13 to TRBJ2-2, with 11 bases identical to TRBD1. V shed 8 bases, J shed 6 bases, and the junction held 5 bases outside the gene matches. This CDR3 is 14 amino acids long. Germline-derived CDR1 and CDR2 are PRHDT and FYEKMQ (reference sequence). The CDR3 loop reads CASGPGQGAGELFF. The CDR3 DNA reads TGTGCCAGCGGACCGGGACAGGGGGCCGGGGAGCTGTTTTTT.

The gene calls are TRBV27 and TRBJ2-7; 11 nucleotides match TRBD2. V was pared by 5 bases and J by 0 bases, with 15 bases of the junction left unmatched. This CDR3 has 19 residues. CDR1 and CDR2 from the germline V gene are MNHEY and SMNVEV (reference sequence). The CDR3 nucleotides read TGTGCCAGCAGTAAGGGGAGGCTAGCGGGGGGAAGGGTCTCCTACGAGCAGTACTTC. Translation: CASSKGRLAGGRVSYEQYF.

The V gene is TRBV4-1, the J gene TRBJ2-1, with D uncertain. CDR1 and CDR2 from the germline V gene are MGHRA and YSYEKL. V was shortened by 4 bases and J by 5 bases, with 3 bases between the two germline ends. The CDR3 consists of 11 residues. The CDR3 protein is CASSLDNEQFF. In DNA form, the CDR3 reads TGCGCCAGCAGCCTCGACAATGAGCAGTTCTTC.

The chain has TRBV4-1 and TRBJ2-3; D perhaps matches TRBD2 (5 bases). The V end lost 4 bases, the J end lost 0 bases, and 17 bases lay between the germline ends. The length of the CDR3 is 17 residues. Germline CDR1 is MGHRA and CDR2 is YSYEKL. The CDR3 coding sequence is TGCGCCAGCAGCCGATCCCTGAGCGGCACTAGCACAGATACGCAGTATTTT. The encoded protein is CASSRSLSGTSTDTQYF.

A few counts support this clone. The rearrangement uses TRBV27 and TRBJ1-5; the match to TRBD1 covers 8 bases. With 6 bases clipped from V and 3 bases from J, the junction kept 10 bases outside the gene matches. The CDR3 is 16 residues long. From germline, CDR1 is MNHEY and CDR2 SMNVEV (reference sequence). The DNA for the CDR3 is TGTGCCAGCAGCGAACATTACAGGGGGTTCAATCAGCCCCAGCATTTT. It specifies CASSEHYRGFNQPQHF.

The chain joins TRBV29-1 to TRBJ2-3; 8 bases are shared with TRBD1. The tail of the sequence fits TRBJ1-5 better, so the J call may be wrong. From germline, CDR1 is SQVTM and CDR2 ANQGSEA. This CDR3 comprises 12 residues. CDR3 loop: CSVDQGADTQHF. CDR3 in DNA: TGCAGCGTTGATCAGGGGGCAGATACGCAGCATTTT.

V usage is TRBV9 and J usage is TRBJ1-2; no reliable D call. In germline, CDR1 is SGDLS, CDR2 YYNGEE. Between the trimmed V and J ends, which lost 2 bases and 5 bases, there was a span of 13 bases. This CDR3 is built from 14 residues. CDR3 loop: CASSVSGGGYGYTF. For the CDR3, the DNA is TGTGCCAGCAGCGTTTCTGGAGGTGGATATGGCTACACCTTC.

This clone showed up just a few times. V usage is TRBV2 and J usage is TRBJ1-5; 8 bases are a match to TRBD1. Germline CDR1 SNHLY, CDR2 FYNNEI. The CDR3 loop spans 15 amino acids. V trimming: 6 bases; J trimming: 2 bases; junction bases outside the gene matches: 6. This CDR3 reads CASSFPTGGNQPQHF. In nucleotides, the CDR3 is TGTGCCAGCAGCTTCCCGACAGGGGGCAATCAGCCCCAGCATTTT.

The chain carries TRBV28 and TRBJ2-3; 7 nucleotides match TRBD2. J lost 4 bases, V lost 7 bases, and 11 bases had no gene match. The CDR3 totals 15 residues. Germline values: CDR1 MDHEN, CDR2 SYDVKM. This chain's CDR3 is CASTAYGRSADTQYF. The CDR3 region has the DNA TGTGCCAGCACAGCCTACGGGAGGAGCGCAGATACGCAGTATTTT.

This clone showed up just a few times. The junction and the germline gene differ at one end; a read error may be behind it. The chain links TRBV7-9 to TRBJ2-2, with TRBD1 matching 8 bases. This CDR3 spans 17 amino acids. CDR1 SEHNR and CDR2 FQNEAQ come from the germline V gene (reference sequence). CDR3 region: CSSSPAADRDPPGELFF. In nucleotides, the CDR3 is TGTTCCAGCAGCCCGGCCGCGGACAGGGATCCCCCCGGGGAGCTGTTTTTT. The full variable domain, completed using reference TRBV7-9 and TRBJ2-2, is DTGVSQNPRHKITKRGQNVTFRCDPISEHNRLYWYRQTLGQGPEFLTYFQNEAQLEKSRLLSDRFSAERPKGSFSTLEIQRTEQGDSAMYLCSSSPAADRDPPGELFFGEGSRLTVL.

The rearrangement joins TRBV19 to TRBJ2-5; maybe TRBD2 (5 bases). Trimming left V 1 base short and J 4 bases short, with 13 bases between. The CDR3 is 15 amino acids. CDR1 is LNHDA, CDR2 SQIVND, per germline (reference sequence). The CDR3 DNA reads TGTGCCAGTAGTATAGCCCGGGGATGGGGAGAGACCCAGTACTTC. This sequence encodes CASSIARGWGETQYF. Looking up the rest from reference TRBV19 and TRBJ2-5 gives the full variable domain: DGGITQSPKYLFRKEGQNVTLSCEQNLNHDAMYWYRQDPGQGLRLIYYSQIVNDFQKGDIAEGYSVSREKKESFPLTVTSAQKNPTAFYLCASSIARGWGETQYFGPGTRLLVL.

This clone has just one count. V and J are TRBV21-1 and TRBJ2-1; no check of the table's D call, TRBD2, against the DNA was made. TRBV21-1 is recorded as a pseudogene. This CDR3 region has 16 residues. The CDR3 loop reads CASSPQTSGRRSEQFF. CDR3 coding DNA: TGTGCCAGCAGCCCCCAAACTAGCGGGAGAAGGAGTGAGCAGTTCTTC.

This chain links TRBV10-3 with TRBJ1-3; D is undetermined. V lost 7 bases and J 0 bases, leaving 10 bases between the germline ends. The length of the CDR3 is 14 residues. Germline V lookup: CDR1 ENHRY, CDR2 SYGVKD. CDR3 region: CAITDTLSGNTIYF. CDR3 nucleotides: TGTGCCATCACCGACACACTCTCTGGAAACACCATATATTTT.